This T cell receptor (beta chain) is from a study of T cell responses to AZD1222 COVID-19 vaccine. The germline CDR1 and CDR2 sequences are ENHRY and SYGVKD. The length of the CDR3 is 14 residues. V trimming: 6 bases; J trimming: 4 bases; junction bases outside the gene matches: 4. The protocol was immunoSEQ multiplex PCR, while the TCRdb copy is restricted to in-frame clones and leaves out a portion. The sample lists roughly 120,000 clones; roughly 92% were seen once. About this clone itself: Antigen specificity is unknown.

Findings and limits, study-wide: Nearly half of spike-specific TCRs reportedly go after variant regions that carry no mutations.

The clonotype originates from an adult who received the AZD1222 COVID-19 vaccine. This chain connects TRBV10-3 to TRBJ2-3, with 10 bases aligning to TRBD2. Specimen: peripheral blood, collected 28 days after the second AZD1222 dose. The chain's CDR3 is CAIRGLAAPDTQYF. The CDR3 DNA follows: TGTGCCATCAGAGGACTAGCGGCCCCAGATACGCAGTATTTT.